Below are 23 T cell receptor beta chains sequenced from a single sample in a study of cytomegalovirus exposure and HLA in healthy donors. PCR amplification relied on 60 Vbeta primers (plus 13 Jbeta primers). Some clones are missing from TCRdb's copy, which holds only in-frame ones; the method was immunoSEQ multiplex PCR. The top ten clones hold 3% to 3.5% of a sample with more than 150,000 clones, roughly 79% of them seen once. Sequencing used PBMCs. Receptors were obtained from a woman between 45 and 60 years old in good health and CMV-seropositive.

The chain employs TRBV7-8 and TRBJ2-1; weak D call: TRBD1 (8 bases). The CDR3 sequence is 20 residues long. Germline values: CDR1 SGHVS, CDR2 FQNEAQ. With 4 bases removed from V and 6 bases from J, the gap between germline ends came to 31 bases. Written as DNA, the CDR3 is TGTGCCAGCAGCTCCTTCCCGGCCCCCGGGGGGCAGGGGGCAGGCAATGAGCAGTTCTTC. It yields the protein CASSSFPAPGGQGAGNEQFF.

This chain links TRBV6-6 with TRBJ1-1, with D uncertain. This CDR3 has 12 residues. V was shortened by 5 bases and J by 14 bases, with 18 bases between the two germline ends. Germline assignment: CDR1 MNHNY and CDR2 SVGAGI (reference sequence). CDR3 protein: CASSPRGGCVFF. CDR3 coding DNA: TGTGCCAGCAGTCCCCGGGGAGGGTGCGTCTTCTTT.

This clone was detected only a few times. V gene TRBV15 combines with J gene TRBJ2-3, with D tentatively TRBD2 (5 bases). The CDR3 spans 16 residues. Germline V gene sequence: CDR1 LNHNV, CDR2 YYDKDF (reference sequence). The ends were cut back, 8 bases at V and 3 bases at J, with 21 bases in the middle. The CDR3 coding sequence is TGTGCCACCTCGGTGACCGACCGGGGAGAAACAGATACGCAGTATTTT. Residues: CATSVTDRGETDTQYF.

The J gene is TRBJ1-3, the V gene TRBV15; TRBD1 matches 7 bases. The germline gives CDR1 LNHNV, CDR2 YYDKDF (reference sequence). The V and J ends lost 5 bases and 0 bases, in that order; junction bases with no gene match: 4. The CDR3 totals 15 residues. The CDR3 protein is CATSADRHSGNTIYF. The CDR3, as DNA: TGTGCCACCAGCGCGGACAGGCACTCTGGAAACACCATATATTTT.

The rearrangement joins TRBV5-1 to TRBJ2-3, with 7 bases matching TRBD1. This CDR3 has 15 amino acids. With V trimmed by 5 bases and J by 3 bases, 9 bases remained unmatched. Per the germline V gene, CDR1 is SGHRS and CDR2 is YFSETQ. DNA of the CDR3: TGCGCCAGCAGTTATACGGGACAGCGTACAGATACGCAGTATTTT. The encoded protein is CASSYTGQRTDTQYF.

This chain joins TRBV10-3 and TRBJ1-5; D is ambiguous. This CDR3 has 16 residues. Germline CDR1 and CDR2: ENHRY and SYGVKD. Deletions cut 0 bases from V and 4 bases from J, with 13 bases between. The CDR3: CAISESAGGGNQPQHF. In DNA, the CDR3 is TGTGCCATCAGTGAGTCGGCGGGAGGTGGTAATCAGCCCCAGCATTTT.

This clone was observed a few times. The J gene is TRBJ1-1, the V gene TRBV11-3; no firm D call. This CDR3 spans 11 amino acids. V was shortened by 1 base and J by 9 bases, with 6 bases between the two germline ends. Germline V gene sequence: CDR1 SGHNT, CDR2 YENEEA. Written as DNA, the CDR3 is TGTGCCAGCAGCTTAGCGGAGAAAGCTTTCTTT. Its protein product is CASSLAEKAFF. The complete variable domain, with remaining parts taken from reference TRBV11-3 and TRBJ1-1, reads EAGVVQSPRYKIIEKKQPVAFWCNPISGHNTLYWYLQNLGQGPELLIRYENEEAVDDSQLPKDRFSAERLKGVDSTLKIQPAELGDSAVYLCASSLAEKAFFGQGTRLTVV.

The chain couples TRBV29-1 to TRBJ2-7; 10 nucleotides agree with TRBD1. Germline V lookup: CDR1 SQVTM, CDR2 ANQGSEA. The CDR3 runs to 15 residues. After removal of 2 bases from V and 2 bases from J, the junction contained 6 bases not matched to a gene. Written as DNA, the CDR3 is TGCAGCGTTGAACGGCGGACAGGGGGAACCTACGAGCAGTACTTC. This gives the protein CSVERRTGGTYEQYF.

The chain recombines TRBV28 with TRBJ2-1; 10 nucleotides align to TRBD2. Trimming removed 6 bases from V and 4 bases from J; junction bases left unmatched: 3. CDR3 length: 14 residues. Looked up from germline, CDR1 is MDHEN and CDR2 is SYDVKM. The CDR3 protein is CASSTSGTYNEQFF. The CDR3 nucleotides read TGTGCCAGCAGCACTAGCGGGACGTACAATGAGCAGTTCTTC.

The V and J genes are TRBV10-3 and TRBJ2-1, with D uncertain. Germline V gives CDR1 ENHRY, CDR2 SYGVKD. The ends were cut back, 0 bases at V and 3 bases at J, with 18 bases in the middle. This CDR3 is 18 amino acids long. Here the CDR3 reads CAISESSPPSHYYNEQFF. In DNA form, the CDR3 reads TGTGCCATCAGTGAGTCTAGCCCACCATCCCACTACTACAATGAGCAGTTCTTC.

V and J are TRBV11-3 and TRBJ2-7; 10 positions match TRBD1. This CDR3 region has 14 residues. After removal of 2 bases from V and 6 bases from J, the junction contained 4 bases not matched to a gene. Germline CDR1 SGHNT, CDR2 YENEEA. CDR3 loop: CASSLNGQGGEQYF. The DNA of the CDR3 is TGTGCCAGCAGCTTAAACGGACAGGGGGGCGAGCAGTACTTC.

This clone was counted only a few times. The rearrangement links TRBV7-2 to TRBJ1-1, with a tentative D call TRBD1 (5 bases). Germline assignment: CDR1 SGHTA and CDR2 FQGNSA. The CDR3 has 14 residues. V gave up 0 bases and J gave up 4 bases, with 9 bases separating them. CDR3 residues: CASSLAVTGTEAFF. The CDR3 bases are TGTGCCAGCAGCTTAGCCGTAACAGGCACTGAAGCTTTCTTT.

Here the CDR3 reads CASSPSGSGYEQYF. DNA of the CDR3: TGCGCCAGCAGCCCTTCTGGGAGCGGGTACGAGCAGTACTTC. The V gene is TRBV5-1, the J gene TRBJ2-7; a weak D match, TRBD2 (6 bases). Germline V CDR1 and CDR2: SGHRS, YFSETQ. V lost 4 bases to trimming and J lost 4 bases, with 15 bases between them. The CDR3 totals 14 residues.

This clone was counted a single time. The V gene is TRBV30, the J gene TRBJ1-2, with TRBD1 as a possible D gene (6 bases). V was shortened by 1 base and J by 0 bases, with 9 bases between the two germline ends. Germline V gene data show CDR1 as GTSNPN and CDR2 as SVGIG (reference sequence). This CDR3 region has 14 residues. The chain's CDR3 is CAWSGQAPNYGYTF. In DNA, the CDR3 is TGTGCCTGGAGTGGACAGGCTCCTAACTATGGCTACACCTTC.

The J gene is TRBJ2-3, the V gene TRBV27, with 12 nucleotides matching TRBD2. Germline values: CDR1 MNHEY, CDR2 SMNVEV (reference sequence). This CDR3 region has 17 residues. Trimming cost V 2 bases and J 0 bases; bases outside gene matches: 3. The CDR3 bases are TGTGCCAGCAGTTTAAGGGGGACTAGCGGGAGCACAGATACGCAGTATTTT. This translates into CASSLRGTSGSTDTQYF.

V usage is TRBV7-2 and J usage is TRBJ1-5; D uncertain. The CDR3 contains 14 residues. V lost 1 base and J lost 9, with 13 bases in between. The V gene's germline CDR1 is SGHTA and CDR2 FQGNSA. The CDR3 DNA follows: TGTGCCAGCAGCTTAGAAAGCGGGGAAAGGCCCCAGCATTTT. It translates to CASSLESGERPQHF. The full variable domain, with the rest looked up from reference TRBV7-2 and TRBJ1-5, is GAGVSQSPSNKVTEKGKDVELRCDPISGHTALYWYRQSLGQGLEFLIYFQGNSAPDKSGLPSDRFSAERTGGSVSTLTIQRTQQEDSAVYLCASSLESGERPQHFGDGTRLSIL.

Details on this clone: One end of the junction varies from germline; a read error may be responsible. Here the CDR3 reads CVSSREGGRGRVEAFF. CDR3 in DNA: TGTGTCAGCAGTCGAGAAGGGGGCAGGGGAAGGGTTGAAGCTTTCTTT. The chain couples TRBV2 to TRBJ1-1; 7 positions match TRBD1. The CDR3 extends over 16 amino acids. Germline V lookup: CDR1 SNHLY, CDR2 FYNNEI.

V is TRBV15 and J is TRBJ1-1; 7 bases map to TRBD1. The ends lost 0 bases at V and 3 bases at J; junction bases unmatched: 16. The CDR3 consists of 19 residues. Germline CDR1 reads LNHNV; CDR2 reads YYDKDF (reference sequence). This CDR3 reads CATSRDRLNRGPGDTEAFF. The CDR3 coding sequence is TGTGCCACCAGCAGAGATCGGCTTAACAGGGGACCCGGGGACACTGAAGCTTTCTTT. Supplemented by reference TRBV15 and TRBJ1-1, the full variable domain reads DAMVIQNPRYQVTQFGKPVTLSCSQTLNHNVMYWYQQKSSQAPKLLFHYYDKDFNNEADTPDNFQSRRPNTSFCFLDIRSPGLGDTAMYLCATSRDRLNRGPGDTEAFFGQGTRLTVV.

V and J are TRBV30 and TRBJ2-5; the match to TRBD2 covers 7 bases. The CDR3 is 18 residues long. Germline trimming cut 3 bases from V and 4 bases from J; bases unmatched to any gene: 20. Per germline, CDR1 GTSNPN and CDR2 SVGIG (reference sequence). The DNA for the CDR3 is TGTGCCTGGAGCGGACCCTTCGGCCGGGACTACGCCGGAGAGACCCAGTACTTC. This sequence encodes CAWSGPFGRDYAGETQYF.

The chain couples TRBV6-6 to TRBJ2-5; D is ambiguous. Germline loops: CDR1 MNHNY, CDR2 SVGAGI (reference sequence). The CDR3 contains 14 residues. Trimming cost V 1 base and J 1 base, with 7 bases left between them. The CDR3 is CASSYFGSQETQYF. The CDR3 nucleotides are TGTGCCAGCAGTTACTTTGGTAGCCAAGAGACCCAGTACTTC.

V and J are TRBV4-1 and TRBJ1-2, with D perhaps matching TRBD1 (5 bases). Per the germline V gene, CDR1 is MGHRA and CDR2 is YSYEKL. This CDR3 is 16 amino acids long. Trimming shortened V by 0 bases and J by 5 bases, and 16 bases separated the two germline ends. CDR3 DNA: TGCGCCAGCAGCCAAGAGGGAGGACACCTAAGGTATGGCTACACCTTC. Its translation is CASSQEGGHLRYGYTF.

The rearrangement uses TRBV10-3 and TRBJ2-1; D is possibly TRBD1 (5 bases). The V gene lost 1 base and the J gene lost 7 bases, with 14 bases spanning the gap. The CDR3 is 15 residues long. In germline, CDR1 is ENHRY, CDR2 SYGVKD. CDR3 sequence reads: CAISELQGVGNEQFF. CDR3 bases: TGTGCCATCAGTGAGTTGCAGGGCGTTGGGAATGAGCAGTTCTTC.

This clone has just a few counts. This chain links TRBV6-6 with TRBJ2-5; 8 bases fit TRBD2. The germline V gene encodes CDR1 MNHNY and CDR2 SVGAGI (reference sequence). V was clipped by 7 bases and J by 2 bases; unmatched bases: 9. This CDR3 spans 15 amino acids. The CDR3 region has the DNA TGTGCCAGCACTCCGGGGACTAGGGGGCAAGAGACCCAGTACTTC. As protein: CASTPGTRGQETQYF.